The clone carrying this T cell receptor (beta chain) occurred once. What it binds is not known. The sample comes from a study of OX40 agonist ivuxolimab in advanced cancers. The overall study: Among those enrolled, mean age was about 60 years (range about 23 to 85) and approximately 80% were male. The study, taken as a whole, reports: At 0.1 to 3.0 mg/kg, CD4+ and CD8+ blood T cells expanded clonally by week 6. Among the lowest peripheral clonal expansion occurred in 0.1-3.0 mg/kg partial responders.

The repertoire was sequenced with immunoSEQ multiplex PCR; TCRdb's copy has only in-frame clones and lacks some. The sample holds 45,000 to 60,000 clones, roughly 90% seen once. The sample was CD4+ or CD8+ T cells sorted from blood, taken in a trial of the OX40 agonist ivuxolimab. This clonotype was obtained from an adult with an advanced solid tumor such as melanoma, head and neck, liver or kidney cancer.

The CDR3 DNA sequence: TGTGCCAGCAGCCCAAACAGGGGTGATGAAGCTTTCTTT. Translating gives CASSPNRGDEAFF. The chain links TRBV7-6 to TRBJ1-1; TRBD1 aligns across 7 bases. This CDR3 contains 13 residues. Germline V gene lookup returns CDR1 SGHVS and CDR2 FNYEAQ. The trim removed 5 bases at V and 7 bases at J, leaving 7 bases unmatched.